This T cell receptor beta chain was sequenced in a study of Ad26.COV2.S vaccination and SARS-CoV-2 variants. Overall study context: In the COV1001 trial, the donor was in the Ad26.COV2.S arm.

On this clone: A junction boundary mismatches the germline segment, possibly from a read error.

The protocol was immunoSEQ multiplex PCR, while the TCRdb copy is restricted to in-frame clones and leaves out a portion. The sample includes 440,000 or so clones, approximately 90% of them seen just once. Treatment defined: around 19 received Ad26.COV2.S at low or high dose, single or two shots; 5 received placebo; per-sample allocation not given. It was on day 63 after the first vaccine or placebo injection that samples were taken. This Boston cohort included adults aged 18-55 years. Vaccination employed an Ad26 vector expressing the Wuhan-strain SARS-CoV-2 spike. The receptor's source is a person between 18 and 65 years old who received the Ad26.COV2.S COVID-19 vaccine or a placebo. The sample was peripheral blood, taken in a trial of Ad26.COV2.S vaccine versus placebo.

The CDR3 DNA sequence: TGTGCCAGTAACCACCCCCCTAGCTCCCACAATGAGCAGTTCTTC. It encodes CASNHPPSSHNEQFF. The chain is built from TRBV19 and TRBJ2-1; D possibly corresponds to TRBD2 (5 bases). The CDR3 runs to 15 residues. The germline V gene encodes CDR1 LNHDA and CDR2 SQIVND (reference sequence).